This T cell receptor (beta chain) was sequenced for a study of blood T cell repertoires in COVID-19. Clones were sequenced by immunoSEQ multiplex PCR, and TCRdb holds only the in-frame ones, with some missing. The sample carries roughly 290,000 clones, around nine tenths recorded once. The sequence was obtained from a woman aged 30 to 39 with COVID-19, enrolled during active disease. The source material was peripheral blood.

In DNA, the CDR3 is TGCGCCAGCAGTCAATTCGGGACTTCCTCCCACTACGAGCAGTACTTC. The encoded protein is CASSQFGTSSHYEQYF. V and J are TRBV23-1 and TRBJ2-7, with D perhaps matching TRBD2 (6 bases). TRBV23-1 is an open reading frame whose function is uncertain. The CDR3 has 16 amino acids. V was clipped by 1 base and J by 3 bases, with 16 bases between them.